The 15 T cell receptor beta chains in this list originate from one sample, sequenced in a study of T-cell reconstitution after alpha-beta-depleted transplantation in children. Preparation of the TCRbeta library involved a method that used unique molecular identifiers. Using its own MiXCR run on the PCR reads, TCRdb lists one record per CDR3 protein. This table holds 250,000 or so distinct CDR3 sequences, roughly a quarter found once. The sequencing here drew on PBMCs, mostly from graft donor cells, taken 360 days after TCRalphabeta/CD19-depleted stem cell transplant. These receptors all come from a female patient aged 2 to 10 who had a stem cell transplant for congenital amegakaryocytic thrombocytopenia, so the T cells may come from the graft donor.

The V call is TRBV6-1, the J call TRBJ2-7; tentative D call: TRBD2 (5 bases). Germline loops: CDR1 MNHNS, CDR2 SASEGT. This CDR3 has 14 residues. Trimming removed 6 bases at V and 4 bases at J, with 16 bases between. In DNA, the CDR3 is TGTGCCAGCAGGGGGTTCGGGGAATTTTACGAGCAGTACTTC. Amino acids: CASRGFGEFYEQYF.

This clonotype showed up just a few times. The rearrangement links TRBV2 to TRBJ1-2; D not resolved. The length of the CDR3 is 14 residues. Trimming cost V 3 bases and J 2 bases, with 10 bases left between them. Per the germline V gene, CDR1 is SNHLY and CDR2 is FYNNEI. CDR3 sequence (DNA): TGTGCCAGCAGTGAGTTCGAACGGAACTATGGCTACACCTTC. Translated, it gives CASSEFERNYGYTF.

This clonotype has only a few counts. This CDR3 reads CASSLAGGQGRGGYTF. The CDR3 DNA reads as TGTGCCAGCAGCTTGGCCGGGGGACAGGGAAGAGGTGGCTACACCTTC. This chain links TRBV5-4 with TRBJ1-2; TRBD1 aligns across 9 bases. After removal of 0 bases from V and 7 bases from J, the junction contained 10 bases not matched to a gene. This CDR3 comprises 16 residues. CDR1 SGHNT and CDR2 YYREEE come from the germline V gene (reference sequence). Looking up the rest from reference TRBV5-4 and TRBJ1-2 gives the full variable domain: ETGVTQSPTHLIKTRGQQVTLRCSSQSGHNTVSWYQQALGQGPQFIFQYYREEENGRGNFPPRFSGLQFPNYSSELNVNALELDDSALYLCASSLAGGQGRGGYTFGSGTRLTVV.

The chain links TRBV6-5 to TRBJ1-6; D call uncertain. This CDR3 has 12 amino acids. V was trimmed by 0 bases and J by 10 bases, leaving 4 bases between them. CDR1 is MNHEY, CDR2 SVGAGI, per germline. The CDR3 region has the DNA TGTGCCAGCAGTTACTCTGGGTCACCCCTCCACTTT. It specifies CASSYSGSPLHF.

The genes are TRBV9 and TRBJ2-3, with D uncertain. With 2 bases removed from V and 2 bases from J, the gap between germline ends came to 6 bases. CDR1 is SGDLS and CDR2 is YYNGEE in the germline V gene. The CDR3 contains 13 residues. The CDR3 sequence: CASSVVLTDTQYF. DNA for the CDR3: TGTGCCAGCAGCGTGGTACTCACAGATACGCAGTATTTT.

V gene TRBV12-3 or TRBV12-4 combines with J gene TRBJ2-3; D is perhaps TRBD1 (6 bases). Trimming left V 6 bases short and J 5 bases short, with 12 bases between. The CDR3 loop spans 13 amino acids. As DNA, the CDR3 is TGTGCCAGCAGCAGGGGAAACCTAGATACGCAGTATTTT. Protein product: CASSRGNLDTQYF.

The V gene is TRBV12-3 or TRBV12-4, the J gene TRBJ2-2; 12 bases are a match to TRBD1. The junction had 2 bases not matched to a gene; V was cut back by 2 bases and J by 7 bases. The CDR3 runs 15 residues. The CDR3 region has the DNA TGTGCCAGCAGTTTAAGGGACAGGGGGCTCGGGGAGCTGTTTTTT. Translated: CASSLRDRGLGELFF.

V usage is TRBV4-1 and J usage is TRBJ2-3; no reliable D call. The ends were cut back, 1 base at V and 4 bases at J, with 9 bases in the middle. This CDR3 region has 14 residues. Germline V lookup: CDR1 MGHRA, CDR2 YSYEKL. Written as DNA, the CDR3 is TGCGCCAGCAGCCAAGTTAAGGGCTCAGATACGCAGTATTTT. As protein: CASSQVKGSDTQYF.

The chain couples TRBV6-2 or TRBV6-3 to TRBJ2-1; the D is unclear. Per germline, CDR1 MNHEY and CDR2 SVGEGT. The CDR3 consists of 15 residues. The V gene lost 2 bases and the J gene lost 4 bases, with 12 bases spanning the gap. The CDR3: CASSYGRSGYNEQFF. In DNA, the CDR3 is TGTGCCAGCAGTTACGGGCGGAGTGGGTACAATGAGCAGTTCTTC.

The rearrangement links TRBV28 to TRBJ2-3; D remains unclear. Trimming removed 5 bases at V and 5 bases at J, with 17 bases between. Germline loops: CDR1 MDHEN, CDR2 SYDVKM. The CDR3 runs to 15 residues. CDR3 coding DNA: TGTGCCAGCAGTCCCCTGGGCGTAAAGGGAGATACGCAGTATTTT. As protein: CASSPLGVKGDTQYF.

J is TRBJ1-2 and V is TRBV5-1, with 7 bases aligning to TRBD1. Germline assignment: CDR1 SGHRS and CDR2 YFSETQ. J was trimmed by 8 bases and V by 0 bases; bases with no gene match: 7. The CDR3 is 14 residues long. The CDR3: CASSLAGQAYGYTF. The CDR3 coding sequence is TGCGCCAGCAGCTTGGCCGGACAGGCTTACGGCTACACCTTC. The complete variable domain, with remaining parts taken from reference TRBV5-1 and TRBJ1-2, reads KAGVTQTPRYLIKTRGQQVTLSCSPISGHRSVSWYQQTPGQGLQFLFEYFSETQRNKGNFPGRFSGRQFSNSRSEMNVSTLELGDSALYLCASSLAGQAYGYTFGSGTRLTVV.

This clonotype was seen many times. V is TRBV4-1 and J is TRBJ2-3; 10 nucleotides agree with TRBD2. The CDR3 has 17 amino acids. Looked up from germline, CDR1 is MGHRA and CDR2 is YSYEKL. The trim removed 3 bases at V and 1 base at J, leaving 7 bases unmatched. CDR3 bases: TGCGCCAGCAGCCAGCCAACCGGGACTAGCGGCACAGATACGCAGTATTTT. Protein product: CASSQPTGTSGTDTQYF.

The rearrangement uses TRBV29-1 and TRBJ2-3; D is perhaps TRBD2 (7 bases). Germline lookup yields CDR1 SQVTM and CDR2 ANQGSEA. The CDR3 totals 14 residues. The V end was cut by 7 bases, the J end by 3 bases, with 17 bases between. CDR3 residues: CSARGAGLTDTQYF. The DNA of the CDR3 is TGCAGCGCCCGGGGGGCAGGGTTGACAGATACGCAGTATTTT.

This clonotype was counted once. This chain joins TRBV6-5 and TRBJ1-3, with D tentatively TRBD1 (6 bases). CDR1 is MNHEY, CDR2 SVGAGI, per germline. The V end lost 5 bases, the J end lost 14 bases, and 13 bases lay between the germline ends. The CDR3 spans 11 residues. The CDR3 DNA is TGTGCCAGCAGTGCCGTACAGGGCCTATATTTT. It encodes CASSAVQGLYF.

In its sample, this clonotype was seen a few times. The chain employs TRBV5-1 and TRBJ2-3, with 9 bases lining up with TRBD2. The CDR3 runs 15 residues. Germline V gives CDR1 SGHRS, CDR2 YFSETQ. The J segment lost 2 bases and the V segment lost 0 bases, leaving 1 base of the junction unmatched. The CDR3 loop reads CASSLERGDTDTQYF. The CDR3 DNA reads TGCGCCAGCAGCTTGGAGCGGGGGGACACAGATACGCAGTATTTT.